The rows below give T cell receptor beta chains drawn from one sample of a study of blood T cell repertoires in COVID-19. Libraries were prepared by immunoSEQ multiplex PCR; TCRdb keeps only in-frame clonotypes and omits some of them. The repertoire holds roughly 140,000 clones, with 79% as singletons. Sequences were obtained from peripheral blood. These TCRs come from a man in his fifties with active or convalescent COVID-19. Each CDR3 is given with its conserved first and last residue.

TRBV29-1	TRBJ2-1	CSVLGLAGESSYNEQFF
TRBV27	TRBJ2-1	CASSLTVREQFF
TRBV6-5	TRBJ1-1	CASSYPPDSIGTEAFF
TRBV7-6	TRBJ1-5	CASSLGAGLLDQPQHF
TRBV20-1	TRBJ2-7	CSASRTSGRNYEQYF
TRBV9	TRBJ1-1	CASSVTGTTEAFF
TRBV7-9	TRBJ1-5	CASSLLANQPQHF
TRBV10-3	TRBJ1-1	CATRQGEGTEAFF
TRBV10-3	TRBJ2-7	CAISGLAGPSYEQYF
TRBV6-5	TRBJ1-6	CASSQLQGNSPLHF
TRBV5-4	TRBJ2-7	CASSLGTNYEQYF
TRBV29-1	TRBJ2-7	CSVEGWQGLEVYEQYF
TRBV25-1	TRBJ1-4	CACSQGTGMFNEKLFF
TRBV15	TRBJ1-2	CATSNSIGTPYGYTF
TRBV5-6	TRBJ2-3	CAIRLGTYSTDTQYF
TRBV27	TRBJ2-1	CASSLVTGGHNEQFF
TRBV13	TRBJ2-5	CASSPGHEQETQYF
TRBV11-2	TRBJ2-2	CASSPGRALTGELFF